This entry describes one T cell receptor beta chain. Antigen unknown. The data stem from a study of identical twins. In TCRdb, the 5' RACE reads were re-called with MiXCR into one record per CDR3 protein. The sample lists approximately 600,000 distinct CDR3 sequences, approximately 10% occurring once. V shed 0 bases, J shed 7 bases, and the junction held 6 bases outside the gene matches. This CDR3 comprises 15 residues. The V gene's germline CDR1 is SGHKS and CDR2 YYEKEE (reference sequence). Study observations and caveats: Findings came from cross-sectional statistics, without long-term follow-up of donors. Out-of-frame alpha sequences that twins shared showed excess low generation probability. Zero-insertion analyses were open to partial confounding by invariant MAIT and iNKT cells.

These data also featured in a second study, about yellow fever vaccine responses in identical twins.

Material: PBMCs. The sequence was collected from a young woman in good health. The rearrangement uses TRBV5-5 and TRBJ1-4, with 7 bases fitting TRBD1. CDR3 residues: CASSLDTGATEKLFF. For the CDR3, the DNA is TGTGCCAGCAGCTTGGATACAGGGGCAACTGAAAAACTGTTTTTT.